A selection of T cell receptor beta chains follows, all from one sample in a study of identical twins. TCRdb independently ran MiXCR on the 5' RACE reads; one entry per CDR3 protein. The sample has 450,000 to 500,000 distinct CDR3 sequences; around an eighth are singletons. The same sample was also used in a study of yellow fever vaccine responses in identical twins.

The sample consisted of CD4+ T cells sorted from blood. These receptors all stem from a woman aged 18-30 years in good health. CDR3s include the opening cysteine and the closing phenylalanine or tryptophan.

j_gene: TRBJ2-5; v_gene: TRBV20-1; CDR3aa: CSAPIRVVETQYF
j_gene: TRBJ2-1; v_gene: TRBV6-2/TRBV6-3; CDR3aa: CASSYPGLAGGFEQFF
j_gene: TRBJ2-1; v_gene: TRBV24-1; CDR3aa: CATSDRREKPNEQFF
j_gene: TRBJ1-2; v_gene: TRBV23-1; CDR3aa: CASSQFISRLQTNYGYTF
j_gene: TRBJ2-2; v_gene: TRBV7-2; CDR3aa: CASSLFSGTGELFF
j_gene: TRBJ2-3; v_gene: TRBV29-1; CDR3aa: CSVAGVATDTQYF
j_gene: TRBJ1-2; v_gene: TRBV3-1; CDR3aa: CASSHTQSGYTF
j_gene: TRBJ2-6; v_gene: TRBV6-5; CDR3aa: CASSSGQSGANVLTF
j_gene: TRBJ2-1; v_gene: TRBV12-3/TRBV12-4; CDR3aa: CASTLAGSYFPYNEQFF
j_gene: TRBJ2-1; v_gene: TRBV20-1; CDR3aa: CSAPDVYNEQFF
j_gene: TRBJ2-3; v_gene: TRBV6-4; CDR3aa: CASSDGPSGGDTQYF
j_gene: TRBJ2-3; v_gene: TRBV7-4; CDR3aa: CASSLASGKIGDTQYF
j_gene: TRBJ2-3; v_gene: TRBV11-1; CDR3aa: CASSLGTGGSWDTDTQYF
j_gene: TRBJ1-6; v_gene: TRBV7-6; CDR3aa: CASSKSPTVGSSPLHF
j_gene: TRBJ2-4; v_gene: TRBV20-1; CDR3aa: CSARLPAKNIQYF
j_gene: TRBJ2-5; v_gene: TRBV2; CDR3aa: CASRSGAGETQYF
j_gene: TRBJ2-7; v_gene: TRBV28; CDR3aa: CASRRLVIFSEQYF
j_gene: TRBJ2-1; v_gene: TRBV7-2; CDR3aa: CASSLELAGGGNEQFF
j_gene: TRBJ2-3; v_gene: TRBV19; CDR3aa: CASSIGVAGVGDTQYF
j_gene: TRBJ2-7; v_gene: TRBV12-3/TRBV12-4; CDR3aa: CASSPGHSSYEQYF
j_gene: TRBJ2-5; v_gene: TRBV20-1; CDR3aa: CSTTGGAGETQYF
j_gene: TRBJ2-7; v_gene: TRBV4-3; CDR3aa: CASSQYRDRAYEQYF
j_gene: TRBJ2-7; v_gene: TRBV5-6; CDR3aa: CASSHGLAGGRYEQYF
j_gene: TRBJ2-4; v_gene: TRBV6-1; CDR3aa: CASSDTGGRNIQYF
j_gene: TRBJ2-1; v_gene: TRBV2; CDR3aa: CASKGPTYNEQFF
j_gene: TRBJ2-5; v_gene: TRBV18; CDR3aa: CASSPPGQGRETQYF
j_gene: TRBJ2-5; v_gene: TRBV18; CDR3aa: CASSGTVGGQETQYF
j_gene: TRBJ2-2; v_gene: TRBV6-2/TRBV6-3; CDR3aa: CASSFQGLVTGELFF
j_gene: TRBJ1-6; v_gene: TRBV30; CDR3aa: CAWSITANNSPLHF
j_gene: TRBJ2-7; v_gene: TRBV6-2/TRBV6-3; CDR3aa: CASSYPTPNREQYF
j_gene: TRBJ2-5; v_gene: TRBV3-1; CDR3aa: CASSSRYQETQYF
j_gene: TRBJ2-1; v_gene: TRBV4-2; CDR3aa: CASSSRVHEQFF
j_gene: TRBJ1-2; v_gene: TRBV7-9; CDR3aa: CASSWDSDYGYTF
j_gene: TRBJ2-2; v_gene: TRBV9; CDR3aa: CASSVERGVNTGELFF
j_gene: TRBJ2-1; v_gene: TRBV7-9; CDR3aa: CASSPRRLAGPNNEQFF
j_gene: TRBJ1-1; v_gene: TRBV4-3; CDR3aa: CASSQAPGQAVFF
j_gene: TRBJ1-1; v_gene: TRBV27; CDR3aa: CASSLSPGLPEAFF
j_gene: TRBJ2-7; v_gene: TRBV21-1; CDR3aa: CASSKGGWQGAPGEQYF
j_gene: TRBJ2-5; v_gene: TRBV3-1; CDR3aa: CASSQDLGGQETQYF
j_gene: TRBJ1-2; v_gene: TRBV5-6; CDR3aa: CASSRTTGRSIGYTF
j_gene: TRBJ2-1; v_gene: TRBV5-1; CDR3aa: CASSLTSSRSYNEQFF
j_gene: TRBJ1-1; v_gene: TRBV12-3/TRBV12-4; CDR3aa: CASSTTVPNTEAFF
j_gene: TRBJ2-3; v_gene: TRBV9; CDR3aa: CASSVGGSGRLADTQYF
j_gene: TRBJ2-1; v_gene: TRBV12-3/TRBV12-4; CDR3aa: CASSPLSGGYNNEQFF
j_gene: TRBJ2-7; v_gene: TRBV5-1; CDR3aa: CASSLGYSSLEEQYF
j_gene: TRBJ1-1; v_gene: TRBV12-3/TRBV12-4; CDR3aa: CASSPSSGNTEAFF
j_gene: TRBJ2-6; v_gene: TRBV11-1; CDR3aa: CASSYKVTGIGASGANVLTF
j_gene: TRBJ2-1; v_gene: TRBV5-1; CDR3aa: CASSLSGTSGLNEQFF
j_gene: TRBJ1-1; v_gene: TRBV19; CDR3aa: CASSRRTVTEAFF
j_gene: TRBJ1-2; v_gene: TRBV12-3/TRBV12-4; CDR3aa: CASSLGTGYSVYGYTF
j_gene: TRBJ2-5; v_gene: TRBV3-1; CDR3aa: CASSQGFAGGLGRQETQYF